The clone carrying this T cell receptor (beta chain) was counted only a few times. The record originates from a study of blood T cells in healthy people across ages. It was with a sample-barcoded 5' primer and a J-beta primer mix that a second PCR of roughly 7 to 12 cycles was run. MiXCR, run by TCRdb on the 5' RACE reads, gives a single entry per CDR3 protein. Of 920,000 or so distinct CDR3 sequences in the sample, 45% are singletons; the top ten hold 15% to 20%. V dropped 1 base and J dropped 2 bases, with 9 bases sitting between them. CDR1 and CDR2 (germline): DFQATT, SNEGSKA (reference sequence). This CDR3 is built from 14 residues.

V usage is TRBV20-1 and J usage is TRBJ1-5, with a possible D match to TRBD1 (5 bases). The TCR sequence derives from a woman in her fifties or sixties in good health. The specimen sequenced was blood. CDR3 loop: CSARGGAGNQPQHF. CDR3 in DNA: TGCAGTGCTAGAGGGGGCGCCGGCAATCAGCCCCAGCATTTT.